This TCR beta chain comes out of a study of beta chain features in type 1 diabetes. Study outcomes and limitations: For Type 1 diabetes patients, all four CD4+ subsets carried TCRB CDR3s that were moderately but significantly shorter. Any HLA effect on TCRB rearrangement was left unresolved by small sub-analyses.

Deletions cut 3 bases from V and 8 bases from J, with 14 bases between. CDR1 is LNHDA and CDR2 is SQIVND in the germline V gene (reference sequence). The CDR3 extends over 15 amino acids. The whole isolated RNA underwent reverse transcription, so sequencing captured expressed TCRB transcripts. Sequencing used immunoSEQ multiplex PCR; TCRdb keeps in-frame clones, though not all of them. There are more than 140,000 clones in the sample; 9.7% occur only once, and 0.55% to 0.65% lies in the top ten. Concerning this clone: Its antigen remains unknown.

This receptor was obtained from a woman in her forties in good health. The specimen was central memory CD4+ T cells from blood. The gene calls are TRBV19 and TRBJ2-6; possible D gene TRBD1, 5 bases. The CDR3 reads CASSIPRVRTNVLTF. The CDR3 bases are TGTGCCAGTAGTATCCCCAGGGTGAGGACCAACGTCCTGACTTTC.